This is a list of T cell receptor beta chains from one sample in a study of cytomegalovirus exposure and HLA in healthy donors. The data were produced by immunoSEQ multiplex PCR, yet TCRdb's version contains in-frame clones alone and is incomplete. The sample yields about 140,000 clones, 73% seen once. The source material was PBMCs. These receptors were collected from a woman between 40 and 55 years old in good health and CMV-seronegative. The CDR3 runs from the conserved cysteine through the conserved F or W. Each record gives: clone size, J gene, D gene, V gene, CDR3 DNA, CDR3 protein. The D gene is left open where the match is weak. Expanded clones get a size class; other rows say once, few or many, or leave the size out.

. TRBJ2-5 TRBD2 TRBV10-3 TGTGCCATCAGTGAGCTAGCGGGGGGAGAGACCCAGTACTTC CAISELAGGETQYF
few TRBJ1-2 . TRBV4-3 TGCGCCAGCAGCCAAGACAGGGGAAACTATGGCTACACCTTC CASSQDRGNYGYTF
. TRBJ2-3 TRBD1 TRBV7-2 TGTGCCAGCAGCTTCATAACAGGGGGAGATACGCAGTATTTT CASSFITGGDTQYF
. TRBJ2-1 TRBD2 TRBV29-1 TGCAGCGTCCTTCCTGATTGGCGTGATAGCGGGGGGAGTAATGAGCAGTTCTTC CSVLPDWRDSGGSNEQFF
. TRBJ1-5 TRBD1 TRBV6-6 TGTGCCAGCAACACAAGGGGGCCTAGCAATCAGCCCCAGCATTTT CASNTRGPSNQPQHF
once TRBJ2-3 . TRBV5-4 TGTGCCAGCAGCTTGGACCCCAAAACCGGTACGCAGTATTTT CASSLDPKTGTQYF
. TRBJ2-5 TRBD1 TRBV6-6 TGTGCCAGTTGGACAGGGGGTTCCCAGTACTTC CASWTGGSQYF
once TRBJ1-1 . TRBV7-9 TGTTCCAGCAGCCAGGGGCAGCTACCCTCGGACACTGAAGCTTTCTTT CSSSQGQLPSDTEAFF
. TRBJ2-5 . TRBV5-1 TGCGCCAGCAGCTTGGATGACAGTCGGCAAGAGACCCAGTACTTC CASSLDDSRQETQYF
. TRBJ1-1 TRBD1 TRBV29-1 TGCAGCGTTAGAGGAGCCGGGACAGGGGGCAGGGGGAACACTGAAGCTTTCTTT CSVRGAGTGGRGNTEAFF
. TRBJ1-6 . TRBV18 TGTGCCAGCTCACCACCTTCACAGGGACTAGATTCACCCCTCCACTTT CASSPPSQGLDSPLHF
. TRBJ2-1 TRBD2 TRBV6-5 TGTGCCAGCAGTTACTCGAGAGGTAGCGGGGTCAATGAGCAGTTCTTC CASSYSRGSGVNEQFF
. TRBJ2-1 TRBD2 TRBV13 TGTGCCAGCAGCTTATCTAGCGGGGGGGCGCTTGAGCAGTTCTTC CASSLSSGGALEQFF
. TRBJ1-1 . TRBV25-1 TGTGCCAGCAGTGGCAGGGCGACCACTGAAGCTTTCTTT CASSGRATTEAFF
. TRBJ1-2 . TRBV28 TGTGCCAGCAGTAGAGGGGGGGATTTTTTTGGCTACACCTTC CASSRGGDFFGYTF
few TRBJ1-2 TRBD1 TRBV30 TGTGCCTCAACGGGACAGCCCCTCACCCGAGGCTACACCTTC CASTGQPLTRGYTF
. TRBJ1-5 . TRBV19 TGTGCCAGTAGTCCCGGGGGAGGGTGGTTCAGCAATCAGCCCCAGCATTTT CASSPGGGWFSNQPQHF
. TRBJ1-5 TRBD1 TRBV7-2 TGTGCCAGCAGCCCGAAAGGAGGTGGACAGGGCGGACAGCCCCAGCATTTT CASSPKGGGQGGQPQHF
once TRBJ2-2 . TRBV7-2 TGTGCCAGCAGCCAATCTCAGGGATCCACCGGGGAGCTGTTTTTT CASSQSQGSTGELFF
. TRBJ1-3 . TRBV21-1 TGTGCCAGCAGCCCCAGGCGACTACTCTACTCTGGAAACACCATATATTTT CASSPRRLLYSGNTIYF
. TRBJ1-1 TRBD1 TRBV11-1 TGTGCCAGCAGCCTACAGGGGCAGAACACTGAAGCTTTCTTT CASSLQGQNTEAFF
. TRBJ2-2 . TRBV6-6 TGTGCCAGCAACGGGAACACCGGGGAGCTGTTTTTT CASNGNTGELFF
. TRBJ2-6 . TRBV7-2 TGTGCCAGCAGCTTAGCGTGGCGGTCGGGGGCCAACGTCCTGACTTTC CASSLAWRSGANVLTF
. TRBJ1-1 . TRBV10-3 TGTGCCATCAGTCCGACGGGGAACACTGAAGCTTTCTTT CAISPTGNTEAFF
. TRBJ2-2 TRBD1 TRBV15 TGTGCCACCAGCAGAGCGGACAGGGGGCTCGGCGGGGAGCTGTTTTTT CATSRADRGLGGELFF
. TRBJ1-6 . TRBV7-9 TGTGCCAGCAGCAAAAAAGGTGGGGGCGTCGATAATTCACCCCTCCACTTT CASSKKGGGVDNSPLHF
. TRBJ2-5 . TRBV5-1 TGCGCCAGCAGCTTGGAAGTGGGGGCGGAGACCCAGTACTTC CASSLEVGAETQYF
. TRBJ2-5 TRBD2 TRBV11-2 TGTGCCAGCAGCGTCACTAGCGGGGGGGCGAAGACCCAGTACTTC CASSVTSGGAKTQYF
. TRBJ1-6 TRBD1 TRBV4-3 TGCGCCAGCAGCCAAGAGACAGGGACCTATAATTCACCCCTCCACTTT CASSQETGTYNSPLHF
. TRBJ2-1 TRBD2 TRBV5-4 TGTGCCAGCAGCTGGGGCCCTAGCGGGGGGCTTGATGAGCAGTTCTTC CASSWGPSGGLDEQFF
. TRBJ1-2 . TRBV2 TGTGCCAGCAGAGACAGAGACTATGGCTACACCTTC CASRDRDYGYTF
. TRBJ2-1 TRBD1 TRBV10-3 TGTGCCATCGTGGGACAGGGGGAAAATGAGCAGTTCTTC CAIVGQGENEQFF
. TRBJ1-5 . TRBV5-8 TGTGCCAGCAGCTTGGGAGTCAAGTTCCCTAGCAATCAGCCCCAGCATTTT CASSLGVKFPSNQPQHF
. TRBJ2-1 TRBD2 TRBV2 TGTGCCAGCAGTGACCTAGCGGACAATGAGCAGTTCTTC CASSDLADNEQFF
. TRBJ2-7 TRBD1 TRBV5-1 TGCGCCAGCAGCCCCGGGACAGGGGACGTCTACGAGCAGTACTTC CASSPGTGDVYEQYF
. TRBJ1-5 . TRBV7-2 TGTGCCAGCAGCTTAGTGCGGAGTAGCAATCAGCCCCAGCATTTT CASSLVRSSNQPQHF
. TRBJ2-7 . TRBV6-5 TGTGCCAGCACAGGCAGCTCCTACGAGCAGTACTTC CASTGSSYEQYF